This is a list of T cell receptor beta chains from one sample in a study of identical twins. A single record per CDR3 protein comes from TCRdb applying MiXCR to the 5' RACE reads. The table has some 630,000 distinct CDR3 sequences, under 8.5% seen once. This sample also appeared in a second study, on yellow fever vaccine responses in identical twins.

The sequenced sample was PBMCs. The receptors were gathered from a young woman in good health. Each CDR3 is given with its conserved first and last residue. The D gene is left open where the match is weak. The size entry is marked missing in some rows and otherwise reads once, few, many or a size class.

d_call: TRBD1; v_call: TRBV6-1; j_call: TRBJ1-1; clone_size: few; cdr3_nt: TGTGCCAGCAGTGGACAGGGTCGTGGCACTGAAGCTTTCTTT; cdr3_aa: CASSGQGRGTEAFF
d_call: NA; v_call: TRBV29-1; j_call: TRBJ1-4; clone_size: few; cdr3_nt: TGCAGCGTTGCCCGGGCGGGGTCGCCAAATGAAAAACTGTTTTTT; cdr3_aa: CSVARAGSPNEKLFF
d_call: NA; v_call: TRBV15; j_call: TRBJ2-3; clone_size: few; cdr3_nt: TGTGCCACCACGTATGCGAGGGGGGTCGGATCGGATACGCAGTATTTT; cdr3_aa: CATTYARGVGSDTQYF
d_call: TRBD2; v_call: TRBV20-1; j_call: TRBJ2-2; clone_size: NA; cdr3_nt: TGCAGTGTTCTAAAGCGGGGGGGCACCGGGGAGCTGTTTTTT; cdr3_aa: CSVLKRGGTGELFF
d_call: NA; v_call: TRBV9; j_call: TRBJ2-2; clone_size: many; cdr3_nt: TGTGCCAGCAGCTCACCAGGGGGGGTTAGCACCGGGGAGCTGTTTTTT; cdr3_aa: CASSSPGGVSTGELFF
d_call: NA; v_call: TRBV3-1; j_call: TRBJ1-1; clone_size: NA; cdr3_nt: TGTGCCAGCAGCCGAGGGTGGGGGGAGGACACTGAAGCTTTCTTT; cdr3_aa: CASSRGWGEDTEAFF
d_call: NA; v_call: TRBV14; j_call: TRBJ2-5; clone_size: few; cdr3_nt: TGTGCCAGCAGCCAAGATTTCGGCAGGGGGGGCTCCCAAGAGACCCAGTACTTC; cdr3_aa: CASSQDFGRGGSQETQYF
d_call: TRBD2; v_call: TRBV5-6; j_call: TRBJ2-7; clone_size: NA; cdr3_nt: TGTGCCAGCAGCTGGGGGGACTACTCCTACGAGCAGTACTTC; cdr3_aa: CASSWGDYSYEQYF
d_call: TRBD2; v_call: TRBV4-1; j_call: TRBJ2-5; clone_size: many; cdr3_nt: TGCGCCAGCAGCCGAGTGTCGGGAGGGGGGGTTCAAGAGACCCAGTACTTC; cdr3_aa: CASSRVSGGGVQETQYF
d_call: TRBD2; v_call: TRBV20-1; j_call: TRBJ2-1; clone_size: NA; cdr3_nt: TGCAGTGCTAGAGATCTTCTAGCGGGAGTCAATGAGCAGTTCTTC; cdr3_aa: CSARDLLAGVNEQFF